This T cell receptor beta chain derives from a study of blood T cell repertoires in COVID-19. Background on the study: Researchers got acute and convalescent COVID-19 samples from the United States, Italy and Spain. The cDNA or gDNA used as material had been derived from T cells, B-cell-depleted T cells, or PBMCs.

Original methodology: It was from reference gene primer amplification that nucleated cell counts were estimated. Method: immunoSEQ multiplex PCR; TCRdb's copy keeps in-frame clones and lacks some. The DNA was the basis for D and trimming; V, J and clone size are from that table. The sample carries a few hundred thousand clones, roughly nine tenths recorded once. The study recruited exposed participants who had met a COVID-19 case within 2 weeks before entry. Trimming at V came to 4 bases and at J to 0 bases, leaving 6 bases not matched to a gene. This CDR3 has 16 amino acids. Germline values: CDR1 SNHLY, CDR2 FYNNEI.

This clonotype was sampled from a woman aged 40 to 50 who had been exposed to COVID-19. The chain employs TRBV2 and TRBJ1-2; TRBD1 matches 9 bases. The specimen was PBMCs or T cells enriched from blood (not recorded which). The CDR3 nucleotides are TGTGCCAGCAGTGTGACACAGGGGGCGTCTAACTATGGCTACACCTTC. Encoded protein: CASSVTQGASNYGYTF.